The rows below give T cell receptor beta chains drawn from one sample of a study of pediatric ulcerative colitis. Produced via immunoSEQ multiplex PCR; TCRdb's table is partial and in-frame only. This repertoire shows approximately 40,000 clones, about 75% found once; its top ten account for 8% to 9.5%. Material: gut tissue. The receptors were sampled from a boy between 5 and 17 years old with severe ulcerative colitis. The CDR3 runs from the conserved cysteine through the conserved F or W. Fields, in order: V gene, J gene, clone size, D gene, CDR3 protein, CDR3 DNA. A D gene is named only where the DNA matches it firmly. Some rows mark clone size as missing; the rest say once, few, many or name a class of expanded clone.

TRBV4-2	TRBJ1-2	once	-	CASSQDPRPSNYGYTF	TGTGCCAGCAGCCAAGACCCCAGACCCTCTAACTATGGCTACACCTTC
TRBV28	TRBJ1-4	-	-	CASSPNGPNEKLFF	TGTGCCAGCAGCCCTAATGGACCTAATGAAAAACTGTTTTTT
TRBV5-1	TRBJ2-5	-	TRBD2	CASSTLLVGGRETQYF	TGCGCCAGCAGCACACTTCTCGTCGGGGGGAGGGAGACCCAGTACTTC
TRBV6-1	TRBJ1-1	few	-	CASSDTEAFF	TGTGCCAGCAGTGACACTGAAGCTTTCTTT
TRBV11-3	TRBJ2-3	-	-	CASSALVGETTDTQYF	TGTGCCAGCAGCGCTTTAGTGGGTGAGACCACAGATACGCAGTATTTT
TRBV6-5	TRBJ2-7	-	-	CASSYLDNYEQYF	TGTGCCAGCAGTTACTTGGATAACTACGAGCAGTACTTC
TRBV19	TRBJ1-1	-	-	CASRAGNTEAFF	TGTGCCAGTAGGGCGGGGAACACTGAAGCTTTCTTT
TRBV4-2	TRBJ2-7	once	TRBD1	CASSQEAGQGFNEQYF	TGTGCCAGCAGCCAAGAAGCGGGACAGGGGTTCAACGAGCAGTACTTC
TRBV5-1	TRBJ1-1	-	TRBD1	CASSPQTGTGTEAFF	TGCGCCAGCAGCCCCCAAACCGGGACAGGGACTGAAGCTTTCTTT
TRBV10-3	TRBJ2-7	-	-	CAISGGPGGEQYF	TGTGCCATCAGTGGGGGGCCCGGTGGCGAGCAGTACTTC
TRBV9	TRBJ2-5	-	TRBD1	CASSVGQGMETQYF	TGTGCCAGCAGCGTTGGACAGGGCATGGAGACCCAGTACTTC
TRBV10-1	TRBJ1-3	-	-	CASRDGSSGNTIYF	TGCGCCAGCAGAGACGGGAGCTCTGGAAACACCATATATTTT
TRBV19	TRBJ2-2	once	TRBD1	CASSSGTDTGELFF	TGTGCCAGTAGTAGTGGGACAGACACCGGGGAGCTGTTTTTT
TRBV14	TRBJ2-1	-	-	CASSQVQGNEQFF	TGTGCCAGCAGCCAAGTACAGGGCAATGAGCAGTTCTTC
TRBV4-1	TRBJ2-1	-	-	CASSPLVGGPRDEQFF	TGCGCCAGCAGCCCCTTAGTGGGGGGGCCGAGGGATGAGCAGTTCTTC
TRBV27	TRBJ1-5	medium-sized	-	CASSPLMYSNQPQHF	TGTGCCAGCAGTCCCCTCATGTATAGCAATCAGCCCCAGCATTTT
TRBV11-2	TRBJ2-2	-	-	CASSSGTAVGELFF	TGTGCCAGCAGCTCCGGGACTGCCGTCGGGGAGCTGTTTTTT
TRBV11-2	TRBJ1-6	-	TRBD1	CASSRQGDSPLHF	TGTGCCAGCAGCCGACAGGGAGATTCACCCCTCCACTTT
TRBV2	TRBJ2-3	medium-sized	-	CASSVAADTQYF	TGTGCCAGCAGTGTTGCCGCAGATACGCAGTATTTT
TRBV19	TRBJ1-1	-	TRBD1	CASSPRQGRTEAFF	TGTGCCAGTAGCCCTAGACAGGGTCGGACTGAAGCTTTCTTT
TRBV2	TRBJ1-2	-	-	CASSEMGGPDGYTF	TGTGCCAGCAGTGAGATGGGGGGCCCGGATGGCTACACCTTC
TRBV5-6	TRBJ2-5	-	TRBD1	CASTTGTDQETQYF	TGTGCCAGCACAACCGGGACAGACCAAGAGACCCAGTACTTC
TRBV11-2	TRBJ2-2	-	TRBD1	CASSRRIRQGARNGELFF	TGTGCCAGCAGCCGCCGGATTAGACAGGGGGCGAGGAACGGGGAGCTGTTTTTT
TRBV9	TRBJ1-1	-	-	CASSVVITMWAEAFF	TGTGCCAGCAGCGTAGTGATCACAATGTGGGCTGAAGCTTTCTTT
TRBV19	TRBJ2-2	-	-	CASSPKVGELFF	TGTGCCAGTAGTCCGAAAGTCGGGGAGCTGTTTTTT
TRBV18	TRBJ1-4	once	-	CASSMWRNEKLFF	TGTGCCAGCTCAATGTGGCGTAATGAAAAACTGTTTTTT
TRBV6-1	TRBJ2-5	-	-	CASSEGWGVERGETQYF	TGTGCCAGCAGTGAGGGGTGGGGGGTCGAGCGAGGAGAGACCCAGTACTTC
TRBV5-6	TRBJ1-1	-	-	CASSLLAGTEAFF	TGTGCCAGCAGCTTGCTGGCAGGAACTGAAGCTTTCTTT
TRBV5-1	TRBJ2-1	-	-	CASSFSSLEQFF	TGCGCCAGCAGCTTTAGTAGTCTTGAGCAGTTCTTC
TRBV2	TRBJ1-2	-	-	CASSDAGAYGYTF	TGTGCCAGCAGTGACGCAGGGGCCTATGGCTACACCTTC
TRBV27	TRBJ2-3	-	TRBD2	CASSLGSSGEPQYF	TGTGCCAGCAGTTTAGGGTCTAGCGGGGAGCCCCAGTATTTT
TRBV27	TRBJ1-6	-	-	CASRRQLYNSPLHF	TGTGCCAGCAGACGACAGTTGTATAATTCACCCCTCCACTTT
TRBV5-4	TRBJ1-1	-	-	CASSSGGRYTEAFF	TGTGCCAGCAGTTCCGGGGGGCGGTACACTGAAGCTTTCTTT
TRBV14	TRBJ1-3	few	TRBD1	CASSWTGYAGNTIYF	TGTGCCAGCAGCTGGACAGGGTACGCTGGAAACACCATATATTTT
TRBV5-1	TRBJ2-5	-	-	CASSWENSQETQYF	TGCGCCAGCAGCTGGGAGAACAGCCAAGAGACCCAGTACTTC
TRBV4-2	TRBJ2-3	-	-	CASSQNPGTVDTQYF	TGTGCCAGCAGCCAAAACCCCGGGACTGTAGATACGCAGTATTTT
TRBV7-3	TRBJ1-2	-	-	CASSSDSSNYGYTF	TGTGCCAGCAGCTCCGACAGCTCTAACTATGGCTACACCTTC
TRBV29-1	TRBJ2-1	-	-	CSAGATYNEQFF	TGCAGCGCCGGGGCTACATACAATGAGCAGTTCTTC
TRBV7-6	TRBJ2-1	-	-	CASSLEHEQFF	TGTGCCAGCAGCTTAGAGCATGAGCAGTTCTTC
TRBV19	TRBJ2-3	-	-	CATRGGGPSTDTQYF	TGTGCCACCAGAGGAGGGGGCCCGAGCACAGATACGCAGTATTTT
TRBV5-1	TRBJ2-5	-	-	CASRWTQETQYF	TGCGCCAGCAGGTGGACCCAAGAGACCCAGTACTTC
TRBV7-2	TRBJ2-7	few	-	CASSFDTSSYEQYF	TGTGCCAGCAGCTTTGACACCAGCTCCTACGAGCAGTACTTC
TRBV27	TRBJ1-3	few	-	CASSSQGPYSGNTIYF	TGTGCCAGCAGTTCTCAAGGGCCGTACTCTGGAAACACCATATATTTT
TRBV7-9	TRBJ2-7	-	-	CASVGDVTYEQYF	TGTGCCAGCGTCGGGGACGTAACCTACGAGCAGTACTTC
TRBV4-1	TRBJ2-7	-	-	CASSQDLVGAYEQYF	TGCGCCAGCAGCCAAGATCTAGTAGGAGCCTACGAGCAGTACTTC
TRBV6-6	TRBJ2-7	-	-	CASRGNAGTVYEQYF	TGTGCCAGCAGGGGGAACGCGGGGACAGTCTACGAGCAGTACTTC
TRBV7-6	TRBJ1-5	-	-	CANSGDFAASNQPQHF	TGTGCCAATTCGGGGGATTTTGCTGCTAGCAATCAGCCCCAGCATTTT
TRBV25-1	TRBJ2-5	-	TRBD1	CASSGQGGSAQYF	TGTGCCAGCAGTGGACAGGGCGGATCGGCCCAGTACTTC
TRBV5-1	TRBJ2-7	-	TRBD1	CASSDRDRETKQYF	TGCGCCAGCAGCGACCGGGACAGGGAAACGAAGCAGTACTTC
TRBV5-4	TRBJ2-7	-	-	CASSSPGSSSYEQYF	TGTGCCAGCAGCTCTCCCGGGTCCAGCTCCTACGAGCAGTACTTC
TRBV27	TRBJ1-5	few	-	CASSLSSGTRQPQHF	TGTGCCAGCAGTTTATCGTCAGGGACCCGTCAGCCCCAGCATTTT